This TCR beta chain was retrieved from a study of T cells in Graves' hyperthyroidism and ophthalmopathy. Overall study results and limits: Model-based prediction identified ophthalmopathy a median around 6.7 months prior to its onset. Researchers found most expanded thyroid clonotypes above 0.001 in blood as well.

This clonotype has more than one count but fewer than ten. Antigen: not known. As the CDR3 is not closed by the conserved phenylalanine or tryptophan, this likely results from a read error. V lost 0 bases and J 4 bases, leaving 7 bases between the germline ends. The CDR3 has 13 residues. Germline values: CDR1 SGHNT, CDR2 YYREEE (reference sequence). From RNA transcripts, TCR beta CDR3 regions were amplified. The TCR CDR3 first-round RT-PCR relied on the HTBI primer set. TCRdb fed the multiplex PCR reads into MiXCR, producing one record per CDR3 protein. Of a few hundred thousand distinct CDR3 sequences in the sample, roughly 15% are singletons; the top ten hold more than 10%. Participants, patients aged 18 to 65, had newly diagnosed hyperthyroidism with a duration under 2 months. The diagnoses drew upon clinical symptoms, serum thyroxine and TRAb, thyroid ultrasound and orbital computed tomography.

This clonotype was obtained from a woman aged 35 to 49 with Graves' hyperthyroidism that later progressed to Graves' ophthalmopathy. The chain has TRBV5-4 and TRBJ1-1; D is ambiguous. Sequencing was done on a sample of blood. Here the CDR3 reads CASSLGGITEAFI. DNA for the CDR3: TGTGCCAGCAGCTTGGGGGGTATCACTGAAGCTTTCATT.